This T cell receptor (beta chain) was observed in a study of blood T cell repertoires in COVID-19. This CDR3 contains 15 residues. V lost 1 base and J lost 8; bases outside the gene matches: 8. Germline-derived CDR1 and CDR2 are SGHTA and FQGNSA. How the authors handled the data: Estimated nucleated cell counts came from reference gene primer amplification. The repertoire was sequenced with immunoSEQ multiplex PCR; TCRdb's copy has only in-frame clones and lacks some. Clone size and the V and J calls come from that table; the DNA yielded D and trimming. The sample lists about 51,000 clones, around 83% occurring once.

The rearrangement links TRBV7-2 to TRBJ2-3; 8 bases match TRBD2. The source is a man older than 75 with active COVID-19. The source material was peripheral blood. CDR3 sequence: CASSLGSAGVVTQYF. For the CDR3, the DNA is TGTGCCAGCAGCTTAGGATCAGCGGGAGTTGTTACGCAGTATTTT.